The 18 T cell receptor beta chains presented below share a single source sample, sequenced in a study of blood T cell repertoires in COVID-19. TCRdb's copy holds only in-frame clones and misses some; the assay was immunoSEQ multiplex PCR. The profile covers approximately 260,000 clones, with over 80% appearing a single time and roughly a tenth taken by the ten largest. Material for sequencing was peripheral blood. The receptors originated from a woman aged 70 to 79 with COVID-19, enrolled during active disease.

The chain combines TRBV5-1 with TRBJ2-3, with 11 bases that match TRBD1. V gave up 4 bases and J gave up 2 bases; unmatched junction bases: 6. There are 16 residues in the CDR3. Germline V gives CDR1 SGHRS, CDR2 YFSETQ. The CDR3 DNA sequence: TGCGCCAGCAGCCTGAGGACAGGGGGCTTCACAGATACGCAGTATTTT. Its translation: CASSLRTGGFTDTQYF.

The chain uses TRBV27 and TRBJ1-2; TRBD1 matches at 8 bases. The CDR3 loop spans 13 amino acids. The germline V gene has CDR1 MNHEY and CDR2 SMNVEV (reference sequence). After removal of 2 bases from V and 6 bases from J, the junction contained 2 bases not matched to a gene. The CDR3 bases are TGTGCCAGCAGTTTACCAGGGGGCGATGGCTACACCTTC. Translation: CASSLPGGDGYTF.

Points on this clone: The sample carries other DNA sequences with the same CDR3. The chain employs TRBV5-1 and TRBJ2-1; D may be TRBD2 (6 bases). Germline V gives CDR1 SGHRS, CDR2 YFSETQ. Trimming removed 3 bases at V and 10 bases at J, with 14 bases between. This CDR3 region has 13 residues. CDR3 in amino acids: CASSSGRGGEQFF. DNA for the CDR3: TGCGCCAGCAGCTCCGGACGGGGAGGCGAGCAGTTCTTC.

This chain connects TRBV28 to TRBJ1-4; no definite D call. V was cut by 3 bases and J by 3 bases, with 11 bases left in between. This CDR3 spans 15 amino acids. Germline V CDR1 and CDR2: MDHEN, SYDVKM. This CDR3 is CASSLLGLANEKLFF. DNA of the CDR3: TGTGCCAGCAGTTTGCTAGGTCTAGCTAATGAAAAACTGTTTTTT. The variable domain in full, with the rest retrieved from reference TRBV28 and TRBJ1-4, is DVKVTQSSRYLVKRTGEKVFLECVQDMDHENMFWYRQDPGLGLRLIYFSYDVKMKEKGDIPEGYSVSREKKERFSLILESASTNQTSMYLCASSLLGLANEKLFFGSGTQLSVL.

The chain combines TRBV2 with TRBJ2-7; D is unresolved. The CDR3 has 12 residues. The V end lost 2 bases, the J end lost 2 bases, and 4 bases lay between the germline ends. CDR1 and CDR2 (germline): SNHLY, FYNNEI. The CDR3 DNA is TGTGCCAGCAGTGAACAGACCTACGAGCAGTACTTC. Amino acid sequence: CASSEQTYEQYF.

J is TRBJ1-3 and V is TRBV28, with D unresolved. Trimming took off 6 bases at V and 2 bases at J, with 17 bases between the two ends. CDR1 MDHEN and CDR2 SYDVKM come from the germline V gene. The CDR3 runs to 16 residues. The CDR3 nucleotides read TGTGCCAGCAGCCCACTAACCCGAGGTACTGGAAACACCATATATTTT. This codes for CASSPLTRGTGNTIYF.

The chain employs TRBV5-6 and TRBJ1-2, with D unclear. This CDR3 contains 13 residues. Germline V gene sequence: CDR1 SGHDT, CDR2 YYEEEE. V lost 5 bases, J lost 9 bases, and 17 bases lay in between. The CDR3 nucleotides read TGTGCCAGCAGTCCGGGGAATGATAACAGCTACACCTTC. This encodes CASSPGNDNSYTF. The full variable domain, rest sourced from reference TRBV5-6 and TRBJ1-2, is DAGVTQSPTHLIKTRGQQVTLRCSPKSGHDTVSWYQQALGQGPQFIFQYYEEEERQRGNFPDRFSGHQFPNYSSELNVNALLLGDSALYLCASSPGNDNSYTFGSGTRLTVV.

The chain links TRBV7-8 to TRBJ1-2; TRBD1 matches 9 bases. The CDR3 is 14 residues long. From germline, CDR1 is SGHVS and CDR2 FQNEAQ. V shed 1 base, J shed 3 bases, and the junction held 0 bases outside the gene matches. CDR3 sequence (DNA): TGTGCCAGCAGCTTAGGACAGGGGGACTATGGCTACACCTTC. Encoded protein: CASSLGQGDYGYTF.

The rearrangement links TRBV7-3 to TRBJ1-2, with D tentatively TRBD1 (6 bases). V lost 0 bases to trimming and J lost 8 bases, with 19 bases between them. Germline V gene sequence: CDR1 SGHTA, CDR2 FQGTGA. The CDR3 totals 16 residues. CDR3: CASSLTPGPQGSGYTF. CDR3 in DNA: TGTGCCAGCAGCTTAACCCCCGGGCCTCAGGGGTCGGGCTACACCTTC.

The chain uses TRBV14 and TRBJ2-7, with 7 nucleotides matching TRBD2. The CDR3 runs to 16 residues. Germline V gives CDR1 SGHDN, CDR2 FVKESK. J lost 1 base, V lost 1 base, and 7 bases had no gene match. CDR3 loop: CASSQAPSGFSYEQYF. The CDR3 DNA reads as TGTGCCAGCAGCCAAGCACCTAGCGGCTTTTCCTACGAGCAGTACTTC.

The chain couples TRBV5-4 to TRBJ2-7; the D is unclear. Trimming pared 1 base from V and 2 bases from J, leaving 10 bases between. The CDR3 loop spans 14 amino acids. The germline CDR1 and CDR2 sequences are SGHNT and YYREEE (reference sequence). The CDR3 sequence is CASSLYAVTYEQYF. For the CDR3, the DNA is TGTGCCAGCAGCTTGTATGCGGTTACCTACGAGCAGTACTTC.

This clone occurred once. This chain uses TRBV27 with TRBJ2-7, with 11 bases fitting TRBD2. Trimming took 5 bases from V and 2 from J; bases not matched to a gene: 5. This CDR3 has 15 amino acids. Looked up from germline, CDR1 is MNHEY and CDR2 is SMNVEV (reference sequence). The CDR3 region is CASSPGTSGTYEQYF. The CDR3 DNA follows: TGTGCCAGCAGTCCAGGGACTAGCGGAACCTACGAGCAGTACTTC.

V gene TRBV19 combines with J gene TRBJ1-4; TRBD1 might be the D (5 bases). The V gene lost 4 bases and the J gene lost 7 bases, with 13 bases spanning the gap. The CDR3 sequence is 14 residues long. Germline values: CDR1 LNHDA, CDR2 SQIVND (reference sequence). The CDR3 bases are TGTGCCAGTAGTAGTCCGGCGGGGGGTGAAAAACTGTTTTTT. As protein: CASSSPAGGEKLFF.

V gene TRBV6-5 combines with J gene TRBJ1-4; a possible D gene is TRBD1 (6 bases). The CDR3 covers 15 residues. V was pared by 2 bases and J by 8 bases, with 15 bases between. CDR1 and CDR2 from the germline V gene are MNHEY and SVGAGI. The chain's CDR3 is CASSYDPGGLEKLFF. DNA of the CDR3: TGTGCCAGCAGTTACGACCCCGGGGGGCTAGAAAAACTGTTTTTT.

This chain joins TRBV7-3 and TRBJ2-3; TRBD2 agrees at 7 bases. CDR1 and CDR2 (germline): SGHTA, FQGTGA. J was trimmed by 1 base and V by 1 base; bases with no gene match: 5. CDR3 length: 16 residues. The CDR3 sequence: CASSLISGAGTDTQYF. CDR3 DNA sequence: TGTGCCAGCAGCTTAATCAGCGGGGCGGGCACAGATACGCAGTATTTT.

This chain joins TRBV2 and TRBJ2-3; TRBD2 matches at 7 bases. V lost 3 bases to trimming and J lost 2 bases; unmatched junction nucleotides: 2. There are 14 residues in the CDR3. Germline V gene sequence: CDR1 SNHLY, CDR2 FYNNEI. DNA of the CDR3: TGTGCCAGCAGTGAGGGAGGGAACACAGATACGCAGTATTTT. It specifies CASSEGGNTDTQYF.

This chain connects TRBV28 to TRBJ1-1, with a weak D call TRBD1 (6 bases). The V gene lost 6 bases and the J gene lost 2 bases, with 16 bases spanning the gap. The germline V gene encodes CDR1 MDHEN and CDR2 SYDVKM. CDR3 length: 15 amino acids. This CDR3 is CASRPDRLPNTEAFF. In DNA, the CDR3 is TGTGCCAGCAGACCAGACAGGCTCCCCAACACTGAAGCTTTCTTT.

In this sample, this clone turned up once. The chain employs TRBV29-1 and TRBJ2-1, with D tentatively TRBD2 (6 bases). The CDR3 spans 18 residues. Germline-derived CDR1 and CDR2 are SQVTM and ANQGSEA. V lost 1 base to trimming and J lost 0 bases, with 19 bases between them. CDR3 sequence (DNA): TGCAGCGTTGAAGTTCCGGACTACCAGGCGAGCTCCTACAATGAGCAGTTCTTC. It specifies CSVEVPDYQASSYNEQFF.